A selection of T cell receptor beta chains follows, all from one sample in a study of cytomegalovirus exposure and HLA in healthy donors. Sequenced by immunoSEQ multiplex PCR; TCRdb stores in-frame clones only, minus some. In the table there are fewer than 60,000 clones, around 50% of which are singletons. Sequencing was performed on PBMCs. These receptors were collected from a human donor in good health. Each CDR3 is given without its conserved first and last residue.

j_gene,v_gene,CDR3aa
TRBJ2-7,TRBV5-4,ASSRTGAFDEQY
TRBJ2-1,TRBV19,ASSIDRGGLPF
TRBJ2-7,TRBV18,ASSLLHPGLAGGREQY
TRBJ1-2,TRBV4-3,ASSQDPRGLIYGYT
TRBJ1-5,TRBV5-5,ASSQRTVRERPQH
TRBJ1-2,TRBV7-8,ASSLAWSAGARAGYT
TRBJ1-2,TRBV10-3,AIGEGGYGYT
TRBJ1-2,TRBV19,ASSKRTDGYT
TRBJ1-6,TRBV5-1,ASSLVVENSPLH
TRBJ2-5,TRBV27,ASYSGLGAGETQY
TRBJ1-5,TRBV4-1,ASSLNPVQGNQPQH
TRBJ1-6,TRBV10-2,ASSNGEVSPLH
TRBJ2-7,TRBV5-1,ASSSPGQGIYEQY
TRBJ1-2,TRBV6-5,ASYSGLRDYGYT
TRBJ2-3,TRBV5-1,ASSLGRGAAQY